A single sample is the source of the 26 T cell receptor beta chains below, sequenced in a study of blood T cell repertoires in COVID-19 (dated by TCRdb to 2020 to 2021). Libraries came from the immunoSEQ multiplex PCR assay. In its TCRdb copy, this immuneACCESS table keeps in-frame sequences only and misses some clones. Where compared with another copy, unresolved V genes explain less than half of these, and the others have no known cause. Across this sample there are around 210,000 clones, with 84% seen only once. The ten largest clones add up to 13% of the sample. The sequencing input was peripheral blood. Every receptor here comes from a human donor in a cohort sampled during active COVID-19.

V is TRBV2 and J is TRBJ1-2; the match to TRBD1 covers 7 bases. Trimming took 4 bases from V and 2 from J; bases not matched to a gene: 10. Germline V gene data show CDR1 as SNHLY and CDR2 as FYNNEI. The CDR3 covers 16 residues. CDR3 region: CASSVPRDSRNYGYTF. The CDR3 DNA is TGTGCCAGCAGTGTGCCCCGGGACAGCCGAAACTATGGCTACACCTTC.

The chain carries TRBV18 and TRBJ1-5; a possible D gene is TRBD1 (6 bases). The V end was cut by 4 bases, the J end by 3 bases, with 16 bases between. The CDR3 runs to 16 residues. CDR1 is KGHSH and CDR2 is LQKENI in the germline V gene. The CDR3 region is CASSLKGGGFNQPQHF. CDR3 in DNA: TGTGCCAGCTCACTCAAAGGGGGGGGATTCAATCAGCCCCAGCATTTT.

The V gene is TRBV3-1 (or the pseudogene TRBV3-2), the J gene TRBJ2-1, with 15 bases aligning to TRBD2. Unmatched junction bases numbered 5, after V lost 2 bases and J lost 0 bases. The CDR3 has 19 amino acids. Germline lookup yields CDR1 LGHDT and CDR2 YNNKEL (reference sequence). CDR3 loop: CASSQPGLAGGISYNEQFF. In DNA, the CDR3 is TGTGCCAGCAGCCAACCGGGACTAGCGGGAGGTATCTCCTACAATGAGCAGTTCTTC.

This clone was seen ten or more times. This sequence joins TRBV6-5 and TRBJ2-1; TRBD2 aligns across 8 bases. The CDR3 contains 15 residues. V shed 6 bases, J shed 7 bases, and the junction held 11 bases outside the gene matches. Per the germline V gene, CDR1 is MNHEY and CDR2 is SVGAGI. CDR3 sequence (DNA): TGTGCCAGCAGGCCATTTAGCGGGATTGGGAATGAGCAGTTCTTC. Translated: CASRPFSGIGNEQFF.

The CDR3 sequence: CAWSRGQGVTNEKLFF. CDR3 sequence (DNA): TGTGCCTGGAGTAGGGGGCAGGGGGTAACTAATGAAAAACTGTTTTTT. This rearrangement joins TRBV30 to TRBJ1-4; 7 bases map to TRBD1. Germline CDR1 reads GTSNPN; CDR2 reads SVGIG (reference sequence). J lost 1 base, V lost 2 bases, and 7 bases had no gene match. The CDR3 spans 16 residues.

This rearrangement joins TRBV5-1 to TRBJ2-7, with TRBD2 matching over 7 bases. With 0 bases clipped from V and 0 bases from J, the junction kept 3 bases outside the gene matches. Germline values: CDR1 SGHRS, CDR2 YFSETQ. CDR3 length: 15 residues. The CDR3: CASSLARTSSYEQYF. The CDR3 DNA follows: TGCGCCAGCAGCTTGGCCCGGACTAGCTCCTACGAGCAGTACTTC.

This clone has just one count. This rearrangement joins TRBV7-8 to TRBJ2-5, with 8 bases matching TRBD2. CDR3 length: 16 residues. V lost 4 bases and J lost 2; bases outside the gene matches: 9. Germline loops: CDR1 SGHVS, CDR2 FQNEAQ. The CDR3 is CASSSGGGRIQETQYF. CDR3 DNA: TGTGCCAGCAGCTCCGGTGGCGGGAGGATTCAAGAGACCCAGTACTTC.

The chain recombines TRBV6-5 with TRBJ1-2; D is uncertain. In germline, CDR1 is MNHEY, CDR2 SVGAGI. This CDR3 comprises 12 residues. With 6 bases removed from V and 4 bases from J, the gap between germline ends came to 9 bases. For the CDR3, the DNA is TGTGCCAGCAGCGCAGGAAGCTATGGCTACACCTTC. Protein product: CASSAGSYGYTF.

The chain employs TRBV25-1 and TRBJ2-3; 8 nucleotides align to TRBD2. The V and J ends lost 0 bases and 5 bases, in that order; junction bases with no gene match: 4. The CDR3 sequence is 15 residues long. Germline loops: CDR1 MGHDK, CDR2 SYGVNS. In DNA, the CDR3 is TGTGCCAGCAGTGAATATTCGCGGGAGGTAGATACGCAGTATTTT. This codes for CASSEYSREVDTQYF.

This clone was seen only a few times. The chain links TRBV15 to TRBJ1-5; no clear D. The CDR3 contains 16 residues. Trimming left V 0 bases short and J 0 bases short, with 9 bases between. The germline gives CDR1 LNHNV, CDR2 YYDKDF (reference sequence). The chain's CDR3 is CATSREPDYSNQPQHF. As DNA, the CDR3 is TGTGCCACCAGCAGAGAACCAGATTATAGCAATCAGCCCCAGCATTTT.

This chain links TRBV5-1 with TRBJ2-1, with 11 bases fitting TRBD2. The V segment lost 0 bases and the J segment 9 bases; nucleotides outside the gene matches: 8. This CDR3 comprises 16 residues. CDR1 and CDR2 (germline): SGHRS, YFSETQ. This CDR3 reads CASSLAASGRPGEQFF. The CDR3 coding sequence is TGCGCCAGCAGCTTGGCGGCTAGCGGGAGGCCGGGTGAGCAGTTCTTC.

J is TRBJ2-5 and V is TRBV7-9; 11 bases map to TRBD1. Germline CDR1 SEHNR, CDR2 FQNEAQ (reference sequence). J gave up 4 bases and V 7 bases, and 14 bases lay outside the gene matches. The CDR3 is 17 amino acids. The chain's CDR3 is CASIGQGAGGNGETQYF. In DNA form, the CDR3 reads TGTGCCAGCATCGGACAGGGGGCAGGGGGGAATGGAGAGACCCAGTACTTC.

V gene TRBV28 combines with J gene TRBJ2-7; 9 nucleotides match TRBD1. Germline V CDR1 and CDR2: MDHEN, SYDVKM. The CDR3 covers 15 residues. The J segment lost 4 bases and the V segment lost 7 bases, leaving 11 bases of the junction unmatched. The CDR3 here is CASKIRGTGRYEQYF. The CDR3 DNA reads as TGTGCCAGCAAAATCCGGGGGACAGGGCGTTACGAGCAGTACTTC.

This rearrangement joins TRBV7-9 to TRBJ2-3; 8 bases line up with TRBD2. V lost 5 bases to trimming and J lost 1 base; unmatched junction nucleotides: 8. This CDR3 has 16 amino acids. The germline gives CDR1 SEHNR, CDR2 FQNEAQ (reference sequence). In DNA form, the CDR3 reads TGTGCCAGCAGCCCGGGGGGGATGGGGGGCACAGATACGCAGTATTTT. Encoded protein: CASSPGGMGGTDTQYF.

V and J are TRBV11-2 and TRBJ2-1; 11 bases are a match to TRBD2. CDR1 SGHAT and CDR2 FQNNGV come from the germline V gene. The CDR3 length is 17 residues. V lost 5 bases, J lost 8 bases, and 14 bases stayed unmatched. The CDR3 sequence is CASSVNSGRAGSDEQFF. In DNA form, the CDR3 reads TGTGCCAGCAGCGTCAATAGCGGGAGGGCCGGGAGCGATGAGCAGTTCTTC.

This sequence joins TRBV5-1 and TRBJ1-1; D is unresolved. The V gene's germline CDR1 is SGHRS and CDR2 YFSETQ. The CDR3 spans 15 residues. V was shortened by 1 base and J by 1 base, with 11 bases between the two germline ends. For the CDR3, the DNA is TGCGCCAGCAGCTTGTACGGGGTGGAGAACACTGAAGCTTTCTTT. Its protein is CASSLYGVENTEAFF.

The chain is built from TRBV28 and TRBJ1-1, with D perhaps matching TRBD1 (5 bases). The CDR3 has 11 amino acids. The germline V gene has CDR1 MDHEN and CDR2 SYDVKM. The CDR3, as DNA: TGTGGGATCGGGGGGAACACTGAAGCTTTCTTT. Translation: CGIGGNTEAFF.

This chain connects TRBV30 to TRBJ1-2; TRBD1 aligns across 7 bases. CDR1 GTSNPN and CDR2 SVGIG come from the germline V gene (reference sequence). The V and J ends lost 1 base and 0 bases, in that order; junction bases with no gene match: 2. This CDR3 spans 14 amino acids. For the CDR3, the DNA is TGTGCCTGGAGTGGGGACAGTCCTAACTATGGCTACACCTTC. This encodes CAWSGDSPNYGYTF.

The J gene is TRBJ2-7, the V gene TRBV29-1; D possibly corresponds to TRBD1 (6 bases). The V gene lost 6 bases and the J gene lost 1 base, with 16 bases spanning the gap. The germline gives CDR1 SQVTM, CDR2 ANQGSEA. This CDR3 comprises 14 residues. CDR3 region: CSVRLGQGSYEQYF. The CDR3 DNA is TGCAGCGTGAGGCTAGGGCAGGGGTCCTACGAGCAGTACTTC.

V usage is TRBV19 and J usage is TRBJ2-1; TRBD2 is a possible D gene (5 bases). Germline V gene data show CDR1 as LNHDA and CDR2 as SQIVND (reference sequence). The CDR3 covers 14 residues. The V and J ends lost 5 bases and 8 bases respectively, with 16 bases between them. CDR3 sequence: CASSGLAGVDEQFF. The CDR3 bases are TGTGCCAGTAGTGGGCTAGCTGGCGTCGATGAGCAGTTCTTC.

This clone was counted once. The chain links TRBV5-6 to TRBJ1-2; 9 nucleotides match TRBD1. The CDR3 totals 14 residues. Trimming took 2 bases from V and 6 from J; bases not matched to a gene: 5. The germline V gene encodes CDR1 SGHDT and CDR2 YYEEEE. The CDR3 bases are TGTGCCAGCAGCTTCGGGACAGGGAGTCATGGCTACACCTTC. Translated, it gives CASSFGTGSHGYTF.

The rearrangement uses TRBV5-5 and TRBJ2-1; D possibly corresponds to TRBD1 (6 bases). Germline CDR1 reads SGHKS; CDR2 reads YYEKEE (reference sequence). V was pared by 5 bases and J by 4 bases, with 13 bases between. The CDR3 loop spans 14 amino acids. CDR3: CASRSGTNYNEQFF. The DNA of the CDR3 is TGTGCCAGCAGATCCGGGACAAATTACAATGAGCAGTTCTTC.

The J gene is TRBJ1-6, the V gene TRBV30, with no clear D. Germline V gene lookup returns CDR1 GTSNPN and CDR2 SVGIG (reference sequence). The CDR3 runs to 15 residues. V was pared by 4 bases and J by 4 bases, with 14 bases between. The CDR3 loop is CAWKLRVIYNSPLHF. In DNA, the CDR3 is TGTGCCTGGAAGTTACGAGTTATATATAATTCACCCCTCCACTTT.

The V and J genes are TRBV3-1 (or the pseudogene TRBV3-2) and TRBJ1-2; TRBD1 agrees at 8 bases. The germline gives CDR1 LGHDT, CDR2 YNNKEL (reference sequence). The CDR3 has 13 residues. Trimming at V came to 4 bases and at J to 5 bases, leaving 3 bases not matched to a gene. The CDR3 region has the DNA TGTGCCAGCAGCCTCCAGGGGGCTTATGGCTACACCTTC. This translates into CASSLQGAYGYTF.

The chain employs TRBV4-1 and TRBJ2-3; possibly TRBD2 for D (6 bases). Trimming cost V 3 bases and J 4 bases, with 11 bases left between them. The CDR3 has 14 amino acids. Germline V gene lookup returns CDR1 MGHRA and CDR2 YSYEKL. Here the CDR3 DNA reads TGCGCCAGCAGCCACCGGAGGGCCGCAGATACGCAGTATTTT. This encodes CASSHRRAADTQYF.

J is TRBJ2-2 and V is TRBV5-1; no firm D call. The V gene lost 4 bases and the J gene lost 3 bases, with 7 bases spanning the gap. The germline CDR1 and CDR2 sequences are SGHRS and YFSETQ. CDR3 length: 13 amino acids. For the CDR3, the DNA is TGCGCCAGCAGCCTGCTATACACCGGGGAGCTGTTTTTT. It encodes CASSLLYTGELFF.